Below are 9 T cell receptor beta chains sequenced from a single sample in a study of OX40 agonist ivuxolimab in advanced cancers. Clones were read by immunoSEQ multiplex PCR, and TCRdb kept only the in-frame ones, dropping some. The sample includes 65,000 to 80,000 clones, more than 85% of them seen just once. The sample was CD4+ or CD8+ T cells sorted from blood, taken in a trial of the OX40 agonist ivuxolimab. These receptors were obtained from an adult with an advanced solid tumor such as melanoma, head and neck, liver or kidney cancer.

This clone was observed a handful of times. V usage is TRBV19 and J usage is TRBJ2-7; TRBD2 might be the D (6 bases). The V end lost 6 bases, the J end lost 3 bases, and 12 bases lay between the germline ends. Germline CDR1 reads LNHDA; CDR2 reads SQIVND (reference sequence). The CDR3 spans 13 residues. The chain's CDR3 is CASSAGRFYEQYF. CDR3 nucleotide sequence: TGTGCCAGTAGCGCGGGACGGTTCTACGAGCAGTACTTC. Variable domain in full (rest from reference TRBV19 and TRBJ2-7): DGGITQSPKYLFRKEGQNVTLSCEQNLNHDAMYWYRQDPGQGLRLIYYSQIVNDFQKGDIAEGYSVSREKKESFPLTVTSAQKNPTAFYLCASSAGRFYEQYFGPGTRLTVT.

This clone was observed a single time. The rearrangement joins TRBV9 to TRBJ2-5; perhaps TRBD1 as D (7 bases). V lost 0 bases, J lost 3 bases, and 9 bases lay in between. Germline V gene sequence: CDR1 SGDLS, CDR2 YYNGEE. The CDR3 has 14 amino acids. The CDR3 DNA follows: TGTGCCAGCAGCGTAGGCGGGACAGAAGAGACCCAGTACTTC. Its translation is CASSVGGTEETQYF.

The chain has TRBV6-5 and TRBJ2-1; 8 bases line up with TRBD2. Losses at the gene ends were 4 bases for V and 2 bases for J; bases not matched to a gene: 7. The germline gives CDR1 MNHEY, CDR2 SVGAGI. CDR3 length: 16 residues. The CDR3 sequence: CASSWGTGGAYNEQFF. Here the CDR3 DNA reads TGTGCCAGCAGTTGGGGCACCGGGGGGGCCTACAATGAGCAGTTCTTC.

The chain recombines TRBV2 with TRBJ2-5; D uncertain. V lost 8 bases, J lost 2 bases, and 9 bases lay in between. CDR3 length: 12 residues. Germline loops: CDR1 SNHLY, CDR2 FYNNEI. The CDR3 region is CASLTLQETQYF. CDR3 coding DNA: TGTGCCAGCTTGACACTTCAAGAGACCCAGTACTTC. Together with reference TRBV2 and TRBJ2-5, the CDR3 gives the full variable domain: EPEVTQTPSHQVTQMGQEVILRCVPISNHLYFYWYRQILGQKVEFLVSFYNNEISEKSEIFDDQFSVERPDGSNFTLKIRSTKLEDSAMYFCASLTLQETQYFGPGTRLLVL.

The chain recombines TRBV11-2 with TRBJ2-7, with D perhaps TRBD2 (5 bases). The CDR3 length is 16 residues. Trimming pared 0 bases from V and 1 base from J, leaving 13 bases between. Germline assignment: CDR1 SGHAT and CDR2 FQNNGV. This chain's CDR3 is CASSLDPLAGSYEQYF. CDR3 nucleotide sequence: TGTGCCAGCAGCTTAGATCCCCTAGCTGGGTCCTACGAGCAGTACTTC.

The rearrangement links TRBV6-5 to TRBJ1-2; D gene ambiguous. V was clipped by 3 bases and J by 5 bases, with 10 bases between them. The CDR3 sequence is 13 residues long. CDR1 MNHEY and CDR2 SVGAGI come from the germline V gene. CDR3: CASSYPGGYGYTF. CDR3 DNA sequence: TGTGCCAGCAGTTATCCCGGCGGATATGGCTACACCTTC.

This sequence joins TRBV11-2 and TRBJ1-4; maybe TRBD1 (6 bases). The CDR3 totals 15 residues. Germline-derived CDR1 and CDR2 are SGHAT and FQNNGV. V gave up 4 bases and J gave up 6 bases, with 15 bases separating them. CDR3 loop: CASSYRAGRDEKLFF. The CDR3 DNA reads TGTGCCAGCAGCTACAGGGCAGGGAGGGATGAAAAACTGTTTTTT.

V gene TRBV7-6 combines with J gene TRBJ2-3; possibly TRBD1 for D (6 bases). CDR3 length equals 17 residues. Germline CDR1 is SGHVS and CDR2 is FNYEAQ. V was shortened by 1 base and J by 3 bases, with 17 bases between the two germline ends. For the CDR3, the DNA is TGTGCCAGCAGCTTAGACCAGGGGCCCACCCCTACAGATACGCAGTATTTT. It is translated as CASSLDQGPTPTDTQYF.

J is TRBJ2-7 and V is TRBV7-4, with D uncertain. Trimming took off 8 bases at V and 0 bases at J, with 8 bases between the two ends. This CDR3 contains 12 residues. CDR1 SGHVT and CDR2 SQSDAQ come from the germline V gene. The CDR3: CASGVNSYEQYF. The CDR3, as DNA: TGTGCCAGCGGGGTAAACTCCTACGAGCAGTACTTC.